The sample holds many counts of the clone carrying this T cell receptor beta chain. Its specificity is unknown. Extractions gave at least 5 micrograms of total RNA per sample. This sample was taken from a study of blood T cells in healthy people across ages. Study outcomes and limitations: Across the age range, TCR beta diversity per million T cells fell in a roughly linear way. Unsorted PBMCs prevented conclusive naive versus antigen-experienced comparison. Shifts in expanded clonotypes may have been confounded by donor CMV status, which was unknown.

The use of a sample-barcoded 5' primer and a J-beta primer mix characterized a second PCR of about 6 to 11 cycles. TCRdb recomputed calls from the 5' RACE reads with MiXCR, one row per CDR3 protein. The table lists about 400,000 distinct CDR3 sequences, more than 45% of them singletons. The germline gives CDR1 LGHNA, CDR2 YSLEER. This CDR3 comprises 15 residues. Trimming took 0 bases from V and 3 from J; bases not matched to a gene: 3. J is TRBJ2-3 and V is TRBV4-3; 7 nucleotides line up with TRBD1. Sequences were obtained from blood. The source is a man between 60 and 75 years old in good health. The CDR3 DNA follows: TGCGCCAGCAGCCAAGAAGGGACAGATACAGATACGCAGTATTTT. Amino acid sequence: CASSQEGTDTDTQYF.